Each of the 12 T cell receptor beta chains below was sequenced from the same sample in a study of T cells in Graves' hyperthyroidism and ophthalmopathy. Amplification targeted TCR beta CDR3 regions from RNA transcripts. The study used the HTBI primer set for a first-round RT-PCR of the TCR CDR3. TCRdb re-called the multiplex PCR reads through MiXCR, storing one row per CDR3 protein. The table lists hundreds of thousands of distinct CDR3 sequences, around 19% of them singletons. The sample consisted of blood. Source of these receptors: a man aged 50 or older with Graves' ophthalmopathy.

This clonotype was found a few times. The CDR3 reads CASSLAISNQPQHF. As DNA, the CDR3 is TGTGCCAGCAGCTTAGCTATTAGCAATCAGCCCCAGCATTTT. The chain links TRBV5-6 to TRBJ1-5; D not resolved. CDR3 size: 14 residues. Between the trimmed V and J ends, which lost 2 bases and 0 bases, there was a span of 6 bases. Germline CDR1 is SGHDT and CDR2 is YYEEEE.

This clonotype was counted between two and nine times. The CDR3 spells CASRERAVTEAFF. The CDR3 DNA reads TGTGCCAGCAGAGAACGGGCGGTCACTGAAGCTTTCTTT. V and J are TRBV6-1 and TRBJ1-1; D unresolved. The V and J ends lost 6 bases and 4 bases respectively, with 12 bases between them. CDR1 and CDR2 from the germline V gene are MNHNS and SASEGT. CDR3 length: 13 residues.

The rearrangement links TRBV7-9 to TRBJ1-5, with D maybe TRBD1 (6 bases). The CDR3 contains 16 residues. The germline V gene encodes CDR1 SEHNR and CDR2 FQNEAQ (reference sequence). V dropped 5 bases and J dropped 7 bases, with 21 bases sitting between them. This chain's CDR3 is CASSKGGMTGEQPQHF. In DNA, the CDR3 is TGTGCCAGCAGCAAAGGAGGTATGACAGGTGAACAGCCCCAGCATTTT. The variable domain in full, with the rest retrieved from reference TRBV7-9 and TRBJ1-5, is DTGVSQNPRHKITKRGQNVTFRCDPISEHNRLYWYRQTLGQGPEFLTYFQNEAQLEKSRLLSDRFSAERPKGSFSTLEIQRTEQGDSAMYLCASSKGGMTGEQPQHFGDGTRLSIL.

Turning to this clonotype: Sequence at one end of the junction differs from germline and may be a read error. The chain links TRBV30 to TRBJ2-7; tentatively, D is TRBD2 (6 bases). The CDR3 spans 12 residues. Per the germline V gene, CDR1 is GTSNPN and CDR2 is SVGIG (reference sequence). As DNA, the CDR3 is TGTGCCTGGAATAGTCCCCGGAGGGAGCAGCACTTC. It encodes CAWNSPRREQHF.

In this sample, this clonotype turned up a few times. The CDR3 DNA is TGTGCCAGCAGTTCCCTAGCGGGAGGGGGTCAGACCCAGTACTTC. Its protein is CASSSLAGGGQTQYF. V usage is TRBV6-1 and J usage is TRBJ2-5, with TRBD2 identical over 12 bases. Germline CDR1 is MNHNS and CDR2 is SASEGT. The CDR3 sequence is 15 residues long. Trimming took 5 bases from V and 6 from J; bases not matched to a gene: 7.

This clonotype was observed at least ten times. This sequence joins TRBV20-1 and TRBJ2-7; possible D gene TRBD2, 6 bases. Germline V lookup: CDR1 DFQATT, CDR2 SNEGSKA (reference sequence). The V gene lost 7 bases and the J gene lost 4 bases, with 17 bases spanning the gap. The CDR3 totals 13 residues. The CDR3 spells CSVRREYKYEQYF. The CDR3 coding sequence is TGCAGTGTACGGAGGGAGTATAAGTACGAGCAGTACTTC.

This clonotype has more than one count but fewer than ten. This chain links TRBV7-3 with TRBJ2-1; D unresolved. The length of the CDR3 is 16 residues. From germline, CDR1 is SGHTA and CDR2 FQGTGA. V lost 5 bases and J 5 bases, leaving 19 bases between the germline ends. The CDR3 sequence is CASSPEGQFPDNEQFF. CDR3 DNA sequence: TGTGCCAGCAGCCCAGAAGGCCAATTCCCAGACAATGAGCAGTTCTTC.

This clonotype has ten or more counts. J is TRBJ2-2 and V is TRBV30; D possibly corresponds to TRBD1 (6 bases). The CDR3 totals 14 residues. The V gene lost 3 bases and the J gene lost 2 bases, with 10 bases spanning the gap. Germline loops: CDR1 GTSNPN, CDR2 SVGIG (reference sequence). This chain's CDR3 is CAWSGQTNTGELFF. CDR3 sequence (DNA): TGTGCCTGGAGCGGACAGACAAACACCGGGGAGCTGTTTTTT.

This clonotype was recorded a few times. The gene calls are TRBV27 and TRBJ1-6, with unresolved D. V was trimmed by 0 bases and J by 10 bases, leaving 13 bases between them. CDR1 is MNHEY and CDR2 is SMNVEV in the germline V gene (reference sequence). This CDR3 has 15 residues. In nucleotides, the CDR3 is TGTGCCAGCAGTTTATCGGGAGGGATCGACTCACCCCTCCACTTT. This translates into CASSLSGGIDSPLHF.

CDR3 coding DNA: TGTGCCAGCAGCGCGACTAGCGGGGGGGCCCCCGATACGCAGTATTTT. As protein: CASSATSGGAPDTQYF. V and J are TRBV6-2 or TRBV6-3 and TRBJ2-3; TRBD2 aligns across 14 bases. From germline, CDR1 is MNHEY and CDR2 SVGEGT. CDR3 length: 16 amino acids. V was pared by 6 bases and J by 6 bases, with 8 bases of the junction left unmatched.

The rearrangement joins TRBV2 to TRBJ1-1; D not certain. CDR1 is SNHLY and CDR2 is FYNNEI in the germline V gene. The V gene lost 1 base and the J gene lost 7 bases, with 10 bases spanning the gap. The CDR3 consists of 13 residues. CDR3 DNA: TGTGCCAGCAGTGAAGGGGAGGACTATGAAGCTTTCTTT. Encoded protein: CASSEGEDYEAFF.

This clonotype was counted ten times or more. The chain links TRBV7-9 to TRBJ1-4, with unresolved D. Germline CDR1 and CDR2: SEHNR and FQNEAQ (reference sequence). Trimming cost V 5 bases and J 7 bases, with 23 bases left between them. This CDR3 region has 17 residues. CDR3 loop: CASSPIATTGGSEKLFF. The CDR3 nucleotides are TGTGCCAGCAGCCCAATCGCGACTACGGGTGGGAGTGAAAAACTGTTTTTT.